Following are 21 T cell receptor beta chains from one sample sequenced in a study of beta chain features in type 1 diabetes. Broader study findings: Type 1 diabetes patients showed a moderate but significant shortening of TCRB CDR3s in all four CD4+ subsets.

All of the isolated RNA was reverse transcribed, so expressed TCRB transcripts were sequenced. Measured with immunoSEQ multiplex PCR; TCRdb has only the in-frame clones, and not every one. This table has about 300,000 clones, about 13% appearing once. Their cognate antigens are unknown. The sequencing input was naive CD4+ T cells from blood. The receptors derive from a woman aged 18-30 years with type 1 diabetes.

This clone was observed a handful of times. The rearrangement joins TRBV7-9 to TRBJ2-1, with 7 bases fitting TRBD2. V trimming: 4 bases; J trimming: 0 bases; junction bases outside the gene matches: 9. Looked up from germline, CDR1 is SEHNR and CDR2 is FQNEAQ (reference sequence). The CDR3 runs to 17 residues. For the CDR3, the DNA is TGTGCCAGCAGCTCCCTACGGGGGGACTACTCCTACAATGAGCAGTTCTTC. Amino acid sequence: CASSSLRGDYSYNEQFF. Variable domain in full (rest from reference TRBV7-9 and TRBJ2-1): DTGVSQNPRHKITKRGQNVTFRCDPISEHNRLYWYRQTLGQGPEFLTYFQNEAQLEKSRLLSDRFSAERPKGSFSTLEIQRTEQGDSAMYLCASSSLRGDYSYNEQFFGPGTRLTVL.

The rearrangement uses TRBV7-9 and TRBJ2-7; TRBD1 might be the D (6 bases). CDR3 size: 13 residues. CDR1 SEHNR and CDR2 FQNEAQ come from the germline V gene (reference sequence). Here the CDR3 DNA reads TGTGCCAGCAGCTTAGGAACCGGGACACCAGTGAACGTC. This codes for CASSLGTGTPVNV.

The chain employs TRBV28 and TRBJ1-2, with D possibly TRBD1 on 6 matching bases. Germline CDR1 reads MDHEN; CDR2 reads SYDVKM. The CDR3 consists of 15 residues. V gave up 6 bases and J gave up 3 bases, with 17 bases separating them. In DNA, the CDR3 is TGTGCCAGCAGCTCCGGACAGTCCCGGTACTATGGCTACACCTTC. Translation: CASSSGQSRYYGYTF.

Only a few counts were recorded for this clone. The chain uses TRBV20-1 and TRBJ2-1, with a tentative D call TRBD2 (6 bases). The CDR3 extends over 11 amino acids. V shed 6 bases and J shed 7 bases, with 10 bases lying between them. CDR1 is DFQATT, CDR2 SNEGSKA, per germline (reference sequence). CDR3 residues: CSARLANEQFF. The CDR3 bases are TGCAGTGCCCGTCTAGCGAATGAGCAGTTCTTC.

This clone has just a few counts. V usage is TRBV28 and J usage is TRBJ2-7; 9 bases align to TRBD2. The CDR3 sequence is 14 residues long. CDR1 is MDHEN, CDR2 SYDVKM, per germline. V gave up 6 bases and J gave up 4 bases; unmatched junction bases: 7. The chain's CDR3 is CASRDSGSRYEQYF. The CDR3, as DNA: TGTGCCAGCAGAGATAGCGGGAGTAGGTACGAGCAGTACTTC.

This chain joins TRBV4-3 and TRBJ1-2; the D gene is possibly TRBD1 (5 bases). V dropped 0 bases and J dropped 4 bases, with 12 bases sitting between them. This CDR3 has 15 amino acids. The germline gives CDR1 LGHNA, CDR2 YSLEER. The CDR3 DNA sequence: TGCGCCAGCAGCCAAGATCGGGGGACGCGCTATGGCTACACCTTC. It codes for CASSQDRGTRYGYTF.

The sample holds a few counts of this clone. The V gene is TRBV11-2, the J gene TRBJ2-6; D remains unclear. This CDR3 contains 15 residues. V lost 5 bases and J 0 bases, leaving 8 bases between the germline ends. Germline assignment: CDR1 SGHAT and CDR2 FQNNGV. CDR3 amino acids: CASSPGHSGANVLTF. Here the CDR3 DNA reads TGTGCCAGCAGCCCTGGGCACTCTGGGGCCAACGTCCTGACTTTC.

This chain links TRBV6-1 with TRBJ1-5; the D is unclear. Trimming removed 8 bases at V and 5 bases at J, with 13 bases between. The CDR3 has 13 amino acids. Germline loops: CDR1 MNHNS, CDR2 SASEGT. In DNA form, the CDR3 reads TGTGCCAGCTCCCCCGGGGAGCATCAGCCCCAGCATTTT. It encodes CASSPGEHQPQHF.

This clone was detected only a few times. J is TRBJ2-1 and V is TRBV28; 11 nucleotides line up with TRBD2. The V gene's germline CDR1 is MDHEN and CDR2 SYDVKM. The CDR3 runs 16 residues. The J segment lost 4 bases and the V segment lost 7 bases, leaving 9 bases of the junction unmatched. The chain's CDR3 is CASTLASGRLYNEQFF. The CDR3 DNA sequence: TGTGCCAGCACCCTCGCTAGCGGGAGGTTGTACAATGAGCAGTTCTTC. Looking up the rest from reference TRBV28 and TRBJ2-1 gives the full variable domain: DVKVTQSSRYLVKRTGEKVFLECVQDMDHENMFWYRQDPGLGLRLIYFSYDVKMKEKGDIPEGYSVSREKKERFSLILESASTNQTSMYLCASTLASGRLYNEQFFGPGTRLTVL.

The chain has TRBV30 and TRBJ2-5; possible D gene TRBD2, 6 bases. Trimming cost V 3 bases and J 3 bases, with 17 bases left between them. Germline V gives CDR1 GTSNPN, CDR2 SVGIG (reference sequence). The CDR3 runs to 15 residues. The CDR3 DNA reads as TGTGCCTGGAGCCTTAGCGGAAAGAGTAAAGAGACCCAGTACTTC. Amino acids: CAWSLSGKSKETQYF. Drawing the rest from reference TRBV30 and TRBJ2-5, the complete variable domain is SQTIHQWPATLVQPVGSPLSLECTVEGTSNPNLYWYRQAAGRGLQLLFYSVGIGQISSEVPQNLSASRPQDRQFILSSKKLLLSDSGFYLCAWSLSGKSKETQYFGPGTRLLVL.

This clone was seen a handful of times. The rearrangement links TRBV7-9 to TRBJ2-1; 9 bases match TRBD2. Per germline, CDR1 SEHNR and CDR2 FQNEAQ (reference sequence). CDR3 length: 14 amino acids. Losses at the gene ends were 0 bases for V and 9 bases for J; bases not matched to a gene: 3. In DNA, the CDR3 is TGTGCCAGCAGCTTAGCGGGACTAGCTTCTGAGCAGTTCTTC. Translating it yields CASSLAGLASEQFF.

The table lists this clone with a count of one. Here the CDR3 reads CAWSVLRDKLFF. For the CDR3, the DNA is TGTGCCTGGAGTGTACTGAGGGATAAACTGTTTTTT. The V and J genes are TRBV30 and TRBJ1-4; D not resolved. Germline values: CDR1 GTSNPN, CDR2 SVGIG (reference sequence). The CDR3 sequence is 12 residues long. The V gene lost 0 bases and the J gene lost 11 bases, with 10 bases spanning the gap.

For the CDR3, the DNA is TGTGCCAGCAGTCCTGGACAGGGTTTCACTGAAGCTTTCTTT. Amino acids: CASSPGQGFTEAFF. The chain couples TRBV6-6 to TRBJ1-1; 8 bases fit TRBD1. This CDR3 region has 14 residues. V dropped 5 bases and J dropped 4; count of bases not matched to a gene: 6. The germline V gene has CDR1 MNHNY and CDR2 SVGAGI (reference sequence).

This clone occurred a few times. This chain links TRBV7-2 with TRBJ2-1; D is unresolved. This CDR3 is built from 16 residues. The V and J ends lost 3 bases and 4 bases respectively, with 16 bases between them. Per the germline V gene, CDR1 is SGHTA and CDR2 is FQGNSA. The CDR3 DNA reads TGTGCCAGCAGCTTCGCTAGGCCCGAACAATACAATGAGCAGTTCTTC. This encodes CASSFARPEQYNEQFF.

CDR3 in DNA: TGCGCCAGCGGTCCGGATTTTAGCGGGAGTATCTACGAGCAGTACTTC. Its translation is CASGPDFSGSIYEQYF. The V gene is TRBV5-1, the J gene TRBJ2-7; the match to TRBD2 covers 9 bases. V was clipped by 7 bases and J by 3 bases; unmatched bases: 14. CDR3 length: 16 residues. CDR1 is SGHRS and CDR2 is YFSETQ in the germline V gene.

This clone was seen a few times. In DNA form, the CDR3 reads TGTGCCATTACCTCGCGGGCCGACAGCACAGATACGCAGTATTTT. Residues: CAITSRADSTDTQYF. The chain combines TRBV19 with TRBJ2-3, with D perhaps matching TRBD2 (5 bases). Deletions cut 10 bases from V and 0 bases from J, with 17 bases between. The germline CDR1 and CDR2 sequences are LNHDA and SQIVND (reference sequence). The CDR3 has 15 residues.

The chain joins TRBV19 to TRBJ2-5, with TRBD1 identical over 11 bases. Per the germline V gene, CDR1 is LNHDA and CDR2 is SQIVND (reference sequence). There are 17 residues in the CDR3. V shed 5 bases and J 4 bases; nucleotides not matched to a gene: 12. The CDR3 is CASSPRPDGTGGETQYF. CDR3 DNA sequence: TGTGCCAGTAGTCCTCGACCCGACGGGACAGGGGGAGAGACCCAGTACTTC.

This clone was counted a few times. This chain links TRBV5-1 with TRBJ2-1; D perhaps matches TRBD2 (5 bases). There are 14 residues in the CDR3. Germline assignment: CDR1 SGHRS and CDR2 YFSETQ. V dropped 4 bases and J dropped 7 bases, with 15 bases sitting between them. This CDR3 reads CASSPAGEPNEQFF. CDR3 in DNA: TGCGCCAGCAGCCCCGCCGGGGAACCGAATGAGCAGTTCTTC.

This clone was seen a handful of times. V and J are TRBV7-2 and TRBJ2-4, with D possibly matching TRBD2 (5 bases). The V end lost 2 bases, the J end lost 7 bases, and 12 bases lay between the germline ends. This CDR3 region has 14 residues. Germline V gives CDR1 SGHTA, CDR2 FQGNSA. CDR3 residues: CASSLILAGNIQYF. The CDR3 DNA is TGTGCCAGCAGCTTAATCCTAGCTGGTAACATTCAGTACTTC.

This clone was counted between two and nine times. The chain links TRBV5-4 to TRBJ2-1; 9 nucleotides agree with TRBD2. The trim removed 4 bases at V and 4 bases at J, leaving 12 bases unmatched. Looked up from germline, CDR1 is SGHNT and CDR2 is YYREEE (reference sequence). The CDR3 extends over 17 amino acids. CDR3 coding DNA: TGTGCCAGCAGCCCCCGGGGTACTAGCGGGTTTTACAATGAGCAGTTCTTC. Its protein is CASSPRGTSGFYNEQFF.

The genes are TRBV7-2 and TRBJ2-3; D remains ambiguous. Per germline, CDR1 SGHTA and CDR2 FQGNSA. The CDR3 has 13 amino acids. The V gene lost 5 bases and the J gene lost 0 bases, with 6 bases spanning the gap. CDR3 nucleotides: TGTGCCAGCAGCCCCGCGAGCACAGATACGCAGTATTTT. Translating gives CASSPASTDTQYF.